The present entry profiles one T cell receptor (beta chain) with its context. This clonotype has ten or more counts. Its antigen is not yet known. No clone much larger than this one lies a single base away; base qualities are absent. The entry originates in a study of neurological immune-mediated disorders (dated by TCRdb to between 2017 and 2020). For context, the study as a whole: Of the 35 or so multiple sclerosis patients, approximately 30 had relapsing-remitting MS and 3 had secondary progressive MS. Peripheral blood TCR-beta repertoires from HTLV-I-associated myelopathy (HAM/TSP) patients, multiple sclerosis patients and healthy controls were compared by UMI-based sequencing. Longitudinal samples, technical triplicates and paired sorted CD4+ and CD8+ T-cell subsets, alongside PBMC samples, were included among the approximately 110 TCR-beta libraries. The cohort included 60 to 75 subjects: approximately 14 with HAM/TSP, about 34 with multiple sclerosis, and around 20 healthy controls.

Including cysteine and phenylalanine, the CDR3 has 12 amino acids. The sequence is cut down to CDR3 DNA, 36 bases in frame from base 1. Based on the germline V gene (reference sequence), the CDR1 and CDR2 sequences are DFQATT and SNEGSKA. The V end loses 3 bases and the J end loses 4 bases, and a stretch of 9 bases separates them. cDNA was synthesized by template-switch 5'RACE using a primer with a 10-nucleotide random unique molecular identifier that tagged each TCR transcript. Each sequencing run produced over 180 million TCR-beta sequences covering 15-18 subjects. The RNeasy kit was used to extract total RNA. The KAPA Real-time Library Amplification kit was used to amplify TCR-beta VDJ regions with primers targeting the TCR constant region and the 5'RACE anchor. Sample indexes and Illumina adaptors were added in a first PCR, after which library yield was increased in a second PCR. After Ampure bead purification, the roughly 650 bp TCR product was size-selected on a 2% E-gel SizeSelection system. Before pooling, library quality was assessed on a Bioanalyzer, concentration was determined with Qubit, and library quantification was performed with the Kapa Library Quantification kit. Libraries were sequenced paired-end 2 x 150 bp on an Illumina HiSeq 2500. To increase sequence diversity, roughly 24-32% phiX was spiked into each library pool. As for the original processing: The UMI-based MiGEC pipeline processed quality-filtered reads and removed over 80% of raw TCR sequences during error correction. VDJ genes were aligned to IMGT germline references, and clonotypes were defined by unique CDR3 amino acid sequence plus V-J genes. VDJtools evaluated clonal expansion, Shannon diversity and CDR3 relatedness (CalcPairwiseDistances, ClusterSamples); CLCbio workbench built phylogenetic trees. A clone was classed as expanded if it had 8 or more unique UMIs, a cutoff based on coefficient-of-variation modelling across technical triplicates. TCRdb applied fastp at Q25 and MiXCR to the public reads, then kept only in-frame beta chains. Merged by CDR3 protein, the rows form single entries marked with the most common genes and DNA. TCRdb's processing, not the authors', yielded these V and J calls. This sample comprises some 57,000 distinct CDR3 sequences, roughly 3.8% of them detected only once. 6.5% to 8% of the sample is taken by the ten largest.

For the unsorted PBMC libraries, 2 million PBMCs were stored in RNAlater at -80 degrees C until RNA extraction and were used to generate the libraries. The multiple sclerosis patients were enrolled in a US clinical protocol that evaluated disease progression with magnetic resonance imaging. Peripheral blood was subjected to Ficoll-Hypaque density gradient centrifugation to isolate PBMCs, which were then cryopreserved in liquid nitrogen. What the research found in general, with its limitations: TCR clonal expansion was highest in HAM/TSP patients and lowest in MS patients, with MS patients falling below even healthy controls. Expanded clones from different subjects shared no identical CDR3 amino acid sequences, which suggests that TCR-beta repertoires were private in all groups. No clinical or MRI features were associated with the MS cluster, and the authors said that larger cohorts are needed. Phylogenetic analysis grouped repertoires from 18 of 34 MS patients into a cluster of related CDR3 sequences, suggesting a possible repertoire-level signature.

The sequenced material came from PBMCs. Here the chain combines TRBV20-1 and TRBJ1-1; perhaps TRBD1 is the D gene, with 6 bases matching. The receptor's source is a man aged 55 to 70 with multiple sclerosis. The nucleotide sequence reads TGCAGTGCTAGTTCGGGGGCCACTGAAGCTTTCTTT. The resulting protein is CSASSGATEAFF.